Listed below are T cell receptor beta chains from one sample, sequenced in a study of control samples from healthy donors and cancer patients. Profiled with immunoSEQ multiplex PCR; TCRdb holds only in-frame clones, not every one. The repertoire includes under 450,000 clones, 75% to 95% of them detected once, and 6% to 7% sits in the top ten. The sample taken for sequencing was PBMCs. These receptors were collected from a middle-aged man with head and neck cancer. Both conserved end residues are part of each CDR3.

len: 16; j_gene: TRBJ2-1; v_gene: TRBV11-2; CDR3aa: CASSLRGSGNYNEQFF
len: 13; j_gene: TRBJ1-1; v_gene: TRBV7-2; CDR3aa: CASSFQQGTEAFF
len: 15; j_gene: TRBJ1-3; v_gene: TRBV6-5; CDR3aa: CASSSDRGAGNTIYF
len: 18; j_gene: TRBJ1-1; v_gene: TRBV5-1; CDR3aa: CASSLGPLGAGQSTEAFF
len: 13; j_gene: TRBJ1-1; v_gene: TRBV27; CDR3aa: CASSFWGGEVAFF
len: 15; j_gene: TRBJ1-1; v_gene: TRBV9; CDR3aa: CASSPVGDSNTEAFF
len: 13; j_gene: TRBJ1-1; v_gene: TRBV5-6; CDR3aa: CASSWRGADEAFF
len: 11; j_gene: TRBJ2-1; v_gene: TRBV30; CDR3aa: CAWSASPVQFF
len: 18; j_gene: TRBJ1-3; v_gene: TRBV4-3; CDR3aa: CASSQRAGGEKIGNTIYF
len: 14; j_gene: TRBJ1-1; v_gene: TRBV5-1; CDR3aa: CASSFSAQNTEAFF
len: 12; j_gene: TRBJ2-7; v_gene: TRBV5-4; CDR3aa: CASSPGSYEQYF
len: 14; j_gene: TRBJ2-5; v_gene: TRBV30; CDR3aa: CAWSVRGTQETQYF
len: 15; j_gene: TRBJ2-1; v_gene: TRBV7-3; CDR3aa: CASSPGTSGSNEQFF
len: 13; j_gene: TRBJ2-1; v_gene: TRBV7-2; CDR3aa: CASSLDPTGQQFF
len: 14; j_gene: TRBJ1-1; v_gene: TRBV7-2; CDR3aa: CASSFQGVGTEAFF
len: 16; j_gene: TRBJ2-7; v_gene: TRBV2; CDR3aa: CASSEAGGQGLHEQYF
len: 14; j_gene: TRBJ2-1; v_gene: TRBV11-3; CDR3aa: CASSLGQGPFVKFF
len: 11; j_gene: TRBJ2-3; v_gene: TRBV28; CDR3aa: CASRLADTQYF
len: 15; j_gene: TRBJ1-5; v_gene: TRBV27; CDR3aa: CASSLQSRSNQPQHF
len: 14; j_gene: TRBJ2-3; v_gene: TRBV7-9; CDR3aa: CASSGTTRTDTQYF
len: 15; j_gene: TRBJ2-5; v_gene: TRBV7-9; CDR3aa: CASSPRGGAGETQYF
len: 15; j_gene: TRBJ2-7; v_gene: TRBV5-6; CDR3aa: CASSFGQYFSYEQYF
len: 11; j_gene: TRBJ1-5; v_gene: TRBV20-1; CDR3aa: CSASDRVKNFW
len: 17; j_gene: TRBJ1-4; v_gene: TRBV5-1; CDR3aa: CASSLTGTDATNEKLFF
len: 16; j_gene: TRBJ2-1; v_gene: TRBV6-2/TRBV6-3; CDR3aa: CASNPDLVQSYNEQFF
len: 18; j_gene: TRBJ1-5; v_gene: TRBV19; CDR3aa: CASRNPPGRGPSNQPQHF
len: 11; j_gene: TRBJ2-2; v_gene: TRBV20-1; CDR3aa: CSARLAGELFF
len: 16; j_gene: TRBJ1-2; v_gene: TRBV9; CDR3aa: CASSVGAGGQAYGYTF
len: 13; j_gene: TRBJ2-7; v_gene: TRBV10-3; CDR3aa: CAISIAGRDEQYF
len: 16; j_gene: TRBJ2-2; v_gene: TRBV11-3; CDR3aa: CASTQGVAGVTGELFF
len: 14; j_gene: TRBJ2-5; v_gene: TRBV6-5; CDR3aa: CASSYNPRGETQYF
len: 14; j_gene: TRBJ2-7; v_gene: TRBV7-2; CDR3aa: CASSVLRNSYEQYF
len: 15; j_gene: TRBJ1-3; v_gene: TRBV9; CDR3aa: CASSVREFSGNTIYF
len: 13; j_gene: TRBJ2-1; v_gene: TRBV14; CDR3aa: CASSQDRYNEQFF
len: 12; j_gene: TRBJ2-7; v_gene: TRBV3-1/TRBV3-2; CDR3aa: CASSQENYEQYF
len: 17; j_gene: TRBJ2-5; v_gene: TRBV6-2/TRBV6-3; CDR3aa: CASSSAGAGGQGETQYF
len: 15; j_gene: TRBJ2-7; v_gene: TRBV6-2/TRBV6-3; CDR3aa: CASSPREILSYEQYF
len: 16; j_gene: TRBJ2-2; v_gene: TRBV5-1; CDR3aa: CASSPNPTGDTGELFF
len: 14; j_gene: TRBJ2-7; v_gene: TRBV6-6; CDR3aa: CASSPGQGVYEQYF
len: 14; j_gene: TRBJ2-5; v_gene: TRBV3-1/TRBV3-2; CDR3aa: CASSQGLAAETQYF
len: 17; j_gene: TRBJ2-3; v_gene: TRBV6-1; CDR3aa: CASSDRQGPTGGDTQYF
len: 16; j_gene: TRBJ1-2; v_gene: TRBV19; CDR3aa: CASSILGTGGFNGYTF
len: 15; j_gene: TRBJ1-4; v_gene: TRBV9; CDR3aa: CASSVATRGGEKLFF
len: 15; j_gene: TRBJ2-1; v_gene: TRBV4-2; CDR3aa: CASSPGTRNYNEQFF
len: 16; j_gene: TRBJ2-3; v_gene: TRBV5-4; CDR3aa: CASSLEPSRHGDTQYF
len: 15; j_gene: TRBJ1-2; v_gene: TRBV5-4; CDR3aa: CASSWGSGTNYGYTF
len: 14; j_gene: TRBJ2-1; v_gene: TRBV6-5; CDR3aa: CASIMDRAYNEQFF
len: 14; j_gene: TRBJ2-2; v_gene: TRBV19; CDR3aa: CASRISANTGELFF
len: 13; j_gene: TRBJ1-5; v_gene: TRBV30; CDR3aa: CAWGQGAGQPQHF
len: 12; j_gene: TRBJ1-4; v_gene: TRBV30; CDR3aa: CAWGTLSEKLFF
len: 13; j_gene: TRBJ1-6; v_gene: TRBV6-6; CDR3aa: CASKSREDSPLHF
len: 16; j_gene: TRBJ2-3; v_gene: TRBV28; CDR3aa: CASSLPSRDGTDTQYF
len: 15; j_gene: TRBJ2-4; v_gene: TRBV4-2; CDR3aa: CASSQRGGTVNIQYF
len: 13; j_gene: TRBJ2-7; v_gene: TRBV11-2; CDR3aa: CASRVAGEYEQYF
len: 16; j_gene: TRBJ2-3; v_gene: TRBV14; CDR3aa: CASSQDQGQGANTQYF
len: 13; j_gene: TRBJ2-1; v_gene: TRBV3-1/TRBV3-2; CDR3aa: CASSQDRVEVEFF
len: 16; j_gene: TRBJ2-7; v_gene: TRBV2; CDR3aa: CASSEGPNRGLYEQYF
len: 11; j_gene: TRBJ2-5; v_gene: TRBV30; CDR3aa: CAWRGEETQYF
len: 17; j_gene: TRBJ2-2; v_gene: TRBV10-3; CDR3aa: CAISARGLAEITGELFF
len: 16; j_gene: TRBJ1-2; v_gene: TRBV4-1; CDR3aa: CASSQDSSQGYYGYTF